This record covers a single T cell receptor (beta chain). Antigen specificity is unknown. CDR1 and CDR2 from the germline V gene are MNHEY and SVGAGI. There are 15 residues in the CDR3. Assay: immunoSEQ multiplex PCR; the TCRdb copy retains only in-frame clones and omits some. The data show approximately 150,000 clones, about 91% seen once. The sample is drawn from a study of T cell responses to AZD1222 COVID-19 vaccine. Study-wide background: It was second doses at about 4 or about 12 weeks that were pooled.

Overall study results and limits: Mapped onto spike, vaccine-associated CD4 TCRs spanned it and were dominant at 160-218 and 743-854. Donors skewed white British and female; clonal diversity was possibly underestimated. Among AZD1222 vaccinees, only five to seven were seropositive at baseline.

J is TRBJ2-2 and V is TRBV6-5; TRBD2 matches 8 bases. The sequencing used peripheral blood, collected on day 0 of AZD1222 vaccination. The source of this sequence is an adult in good health. Here the CDR3 reads CPHGGAGRGTGELFF. CDR3 coding DNA: TGTCCTCACGGGGGGGCAGGCCGGGGCACCGGGGAGCTGTTTTTT.